These T cell receptor beta chains were read from a single sample in a study of blood T cell repertoires in COVID-19. Data came from immunoSEQ multiplex PCR; TCRdb stores just in-frame clones and leaves some out. The sample holds roughly 200,000 clones, 80% to 90% seen once. The sample taken for sequencing was PBMCs or T cells enriched from blood (not recorded which). The receptors were sampled from a woman in her fifties or sixties in a cohort exposed to, infected with or recovered from COVID-19 (not recorded which). CDR3s include the opening cysteine and the closing phenylalanine or tryptophan. The order of the fields is CDR3 length, V gene, D gene, J gene, clone size, CDR3 DNA, CDR3 protein. A D gene is named only where the DNA matches it firmly. The listing skips clone size in some rows; elsewhere it reads once, few, many or a size class.

>16|TRBV4-2|TRBD2|TRBJ2-2|NA
TGTGCCAGCAGCCAAGATCTTGTCGGGGGGGCCGGGGAGCTGTTTTTT
CASSQDLVGGAGELFF
>14|TRBV19|NA|TRBJ2-4|NA
TGTGCCAGTAGTTCACAGCTATCCAAAAACATTCAGTACTTC
CASSSQLSKNIQYF
>12|TRBV7-6|TRBD2|TRBJ2-1|once
TGTGCCAGCAGCTGGGTAGCGGGGGGGCAGTTCTTC
CASSWVAGGQFF
>16|TRBV6-1|NA|TRBJ2-3|NA
TGTGCCAGCAGTGGACGTTGGGGCGTCAGCACAGATACGCAGTATTTT
CASSGRWGVSTDTQYF
>13|TRBV5-1|NA|TRBJ1-2|NA
TGCGCCAGCCATCTGGAGCACTCCGGATCTTACACCTTC
CASHLEHSGSYTF
>15|TRBV2|TRBD2|TRBJ2-1|once
TGTGCCAGCAGTGAAGGCGGGGGGGCCCTCAATGAGCAGTTCTTC
CASSEGGGALNEQFF
>16|TRBV7-2|TRBD1|TRBJ2-7|NA
TGTGCCAGCAGCTTAGGGGCAGGGGGCAGGATTGAGGAGCAGTACTTC
CASSLGAGGRIEEQYF
>15|TRBV18|TRBD1|TRBJ2-5|NA
TGTGCCAGCTCACCACCGGCAGGGGGTCGCGAGACCCAGTACTTC
CASSPPAGGRETQYF
>16|TRBV6-6|NA|TRBJ1-3|NA
TGTGCCAGCAGCCTGGAGGGGCTAGTCTCTGGAAACACCATATATTTT
CASSLEGLVSGNTIYF
>12|TRBV10-2|TRBD1|TRBJ1-6|NA
TGCGCCAGTGGGACAGGGGATTCACCCCTCCACTTT
CASGTGDSPLHF
>15|TRBV19|NA|TRBJ1-3|NA
TGTGCCAGTAGTCCGCCCGGGAATTTAAGAAACACCATATATTTT
CASSPPGNLRNTIYF